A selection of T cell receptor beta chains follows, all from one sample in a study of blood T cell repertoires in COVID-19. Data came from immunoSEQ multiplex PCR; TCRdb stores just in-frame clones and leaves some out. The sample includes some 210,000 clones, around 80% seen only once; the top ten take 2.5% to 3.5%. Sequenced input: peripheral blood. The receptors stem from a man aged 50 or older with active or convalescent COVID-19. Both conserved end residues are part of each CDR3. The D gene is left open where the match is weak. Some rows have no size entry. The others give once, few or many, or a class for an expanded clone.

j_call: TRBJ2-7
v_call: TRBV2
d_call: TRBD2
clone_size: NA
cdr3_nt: TGTGCCAGCAGGGCTAGCGGGACCTACGAGCAGTACTTC
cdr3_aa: CASRASGTYEQYF

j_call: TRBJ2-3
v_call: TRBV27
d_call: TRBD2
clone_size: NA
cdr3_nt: TGTGCCAGCAGTTCAAGACTAGCGGGGGGTGCAGATACGCAGTATTTT
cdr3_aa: CASSSRLAGGADTQYF

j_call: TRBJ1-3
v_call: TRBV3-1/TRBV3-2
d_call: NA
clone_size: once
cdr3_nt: TGTGCCAGCAGCCTCCGGGAGAGAAACACCATATATTTT
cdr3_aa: CASSLRERNTIYF

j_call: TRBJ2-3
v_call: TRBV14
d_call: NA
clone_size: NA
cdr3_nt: TGTGCCAGCAGCCGACTAGTGGCGGCAGATACGCAGTATTTT
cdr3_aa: CASSRLVAADTQYF

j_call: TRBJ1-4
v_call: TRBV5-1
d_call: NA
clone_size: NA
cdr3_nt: TGCGCCAGCAGCTTGGGGACAAGTGATGAAAAACTGTTTTTT
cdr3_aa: CASSLGTSDEKLFF

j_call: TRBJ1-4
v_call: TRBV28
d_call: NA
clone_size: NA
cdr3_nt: TGTGCCAGCAGACCCACAGGAACAAGGGCGTACGGAGAAAAACTGTTTTTT
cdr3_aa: CASRPTGTRAYGEKLFF

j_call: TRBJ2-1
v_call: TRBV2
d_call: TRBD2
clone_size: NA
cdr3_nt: TGTGCCAGCAGTGTGGCGGGACTAGGCAATGAGCAGTTCTTC
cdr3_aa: CASSVAGLGNEQFF

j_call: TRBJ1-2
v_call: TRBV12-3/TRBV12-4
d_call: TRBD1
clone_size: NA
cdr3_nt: TGTGCCAGCAGTTTGGGACAGGGGAATGGCTACACCTTC
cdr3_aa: CASSLGQGNGYTF

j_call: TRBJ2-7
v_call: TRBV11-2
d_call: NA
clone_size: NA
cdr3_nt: TGTGCCAGCAGCTCCGCCGGTGGCCCCGCGGGCGAGCAGTACTTC
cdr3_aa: CASSSAGGPAGEQYF

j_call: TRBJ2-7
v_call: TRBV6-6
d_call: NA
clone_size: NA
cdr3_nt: TGTGCCGCCCAGGAGGGAGGCAACGAGCAGTACTTC
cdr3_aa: CAAQEGGNEQYF

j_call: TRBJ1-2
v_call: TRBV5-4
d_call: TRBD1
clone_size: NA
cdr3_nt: TGTGCCAGCAGCTTGGAAACAGGGGGAAATGGCTACACCTTC
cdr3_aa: CASSLETGGNGYTF

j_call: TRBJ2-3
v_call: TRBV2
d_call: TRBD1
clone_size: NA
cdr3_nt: TGTGCCAGCAGTGAACATTCACCCGGGACAGGAATTAAGTATTTT
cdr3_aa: CASSEHSPGTGIKYF

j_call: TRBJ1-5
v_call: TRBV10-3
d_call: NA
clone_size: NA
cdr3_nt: TGTGCCATCAGTGGGGCAGGGGTTGATCAGCCCCAGCATTTT
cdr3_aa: CAISGAGVDQPQHF

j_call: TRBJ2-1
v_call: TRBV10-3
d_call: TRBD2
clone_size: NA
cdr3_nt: TGTGCCATCAGTGAGCCTAGCGGGGGTCCGGATGAGCAGTTCTTC
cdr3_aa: CAISEPSGGPDEQFF

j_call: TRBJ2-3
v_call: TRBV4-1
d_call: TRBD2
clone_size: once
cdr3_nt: TGCGCCAGCAGCCAACATCGGGAGGGCACAGATACGCAGTATTTT
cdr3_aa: CASSQHREGTDTQYF

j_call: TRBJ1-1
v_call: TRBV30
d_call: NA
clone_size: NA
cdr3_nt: TGTGCCTGGATGAGACGCCGGGAATGGACTGAAGCTTTCTTT
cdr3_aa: CAWMRRREWTEAFF

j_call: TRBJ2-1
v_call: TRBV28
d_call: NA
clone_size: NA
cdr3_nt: TGTGCCAGCAGCTCCACCCTGGACCGAGGGTATTACAATGAGCAGTTCTTC
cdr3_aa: CASSSTLDRGYYNEQFF

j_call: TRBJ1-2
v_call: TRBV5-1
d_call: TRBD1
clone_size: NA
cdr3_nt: TGCGCCAGCAGCTTAAGTGGACAGGGAAACTATGGCTACACCTTC
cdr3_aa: CASSLSGQGNYGYTF

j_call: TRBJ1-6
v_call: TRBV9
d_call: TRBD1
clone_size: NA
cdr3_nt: TGTGCCAGCAGCGTAACAGGGGAAAATTCACCCCTCCACTTT
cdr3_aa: CASSVTGENSPLHF

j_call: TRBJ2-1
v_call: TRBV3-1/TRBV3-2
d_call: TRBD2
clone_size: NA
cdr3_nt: TGTGCCAGCAGCCGGAATATACTAGCGGCTGAGCAGTTCTTC
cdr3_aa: CASSRNILAAEQFF

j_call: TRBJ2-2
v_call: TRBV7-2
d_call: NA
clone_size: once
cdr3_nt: TGTGCCAGCAGCACAGACCGGGGGATTATCACCGGGGAGCTGTTTTTT
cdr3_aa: CASSTDRGIITGELFF

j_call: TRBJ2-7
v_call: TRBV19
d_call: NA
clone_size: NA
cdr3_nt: TGTGCCACTGAACCCTACTCCGCCTACGAGCAGTACTTC
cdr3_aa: CATEPYSAYEQYF

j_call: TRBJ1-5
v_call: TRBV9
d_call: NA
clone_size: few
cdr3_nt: TGTGCCAGCAGTGGAGGGCTGAGCAATCAGCCCCAGCATTTT
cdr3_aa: CASSGGLSNQPQHF

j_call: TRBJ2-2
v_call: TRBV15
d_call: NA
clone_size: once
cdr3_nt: TGTGCCACCAGCAGAGAGGGAGGGAACACCGGGGAGCTGTTTTTT
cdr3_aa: CATSREGGNTGELFF

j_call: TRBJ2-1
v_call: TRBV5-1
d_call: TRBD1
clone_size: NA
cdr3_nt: TGCGCCAGCAGCATCGGACAGGGTGTAGGTGAGCAGTTCTTC
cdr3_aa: CASSIGQGVGEQFF

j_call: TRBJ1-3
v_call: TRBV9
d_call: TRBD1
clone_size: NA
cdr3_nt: TGTGCCAGCAGCGCCCACTTACAGGGGAGCTCTGGAAACACCATATATTTT
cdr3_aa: CASSAHLQGSSGNTIYF

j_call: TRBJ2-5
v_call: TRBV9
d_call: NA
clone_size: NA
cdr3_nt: TGTGCCAGCAGCGTAGAGGTAGGGGCCCTCCTGGAGACCCAGTACTTC
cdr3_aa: CASSVEVGALLETQYF

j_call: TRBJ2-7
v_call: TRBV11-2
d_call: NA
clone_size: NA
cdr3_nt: TGTGCCAGCACGAACAGGGGGGGAGATGCCTACGAGCAGTACTTC
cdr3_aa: CASTNRGGDAYEQYF

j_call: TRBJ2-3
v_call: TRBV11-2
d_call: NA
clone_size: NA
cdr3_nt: TGTGCCAGCAGCGCCCTTGGGCTTCTCACAGATACGCAGTATTTT
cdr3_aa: CASSALGLLTDTQYF

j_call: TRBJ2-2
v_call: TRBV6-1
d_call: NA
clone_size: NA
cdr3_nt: TGTGCCAGCAGTGAATGGGGAGGTGGGGAGCTGTTTTTT
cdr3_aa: CASSEWGGGELFF

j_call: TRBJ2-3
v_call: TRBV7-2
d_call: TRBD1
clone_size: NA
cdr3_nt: TGTGCCAGCAGCTTAGCGGGGACAGTCACAGATACGCAGTATTTT
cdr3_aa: CASSLAGTVTDTQYF

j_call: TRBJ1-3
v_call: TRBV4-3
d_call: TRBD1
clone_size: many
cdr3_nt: TGCGCCAGCAGCCAAGACAGGGGGCTGTTTGGAAACACCATATATTTT
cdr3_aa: CASSQDRGLFGNTIYF

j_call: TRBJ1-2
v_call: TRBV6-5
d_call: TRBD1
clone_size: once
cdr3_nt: TGTGCCAGCAGCAGTGACAGGGCTAACTATGGCTACACCTTC
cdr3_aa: CASSSDRANYGYTF

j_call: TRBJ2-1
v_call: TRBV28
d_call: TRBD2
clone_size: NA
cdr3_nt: TGTGCCAGCGGGTCTAGCGGGAGGAATGAGCAGTTCTTC
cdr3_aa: CASGSSGRNEQFF

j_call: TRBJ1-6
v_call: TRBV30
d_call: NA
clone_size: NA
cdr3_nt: TGTGCCTGGAGTAGGACAAAGGATAATTCACCCCTCCACTTT
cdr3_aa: CAWSRTKDNSPLHF

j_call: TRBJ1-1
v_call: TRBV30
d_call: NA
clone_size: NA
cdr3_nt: TGTGCCTGGAGTGTACGGTGGAGGTCAGAGGTATTGGGCACTGAAGCTTTCTTT
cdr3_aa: CAWSVRWRSEVLGTEAFF

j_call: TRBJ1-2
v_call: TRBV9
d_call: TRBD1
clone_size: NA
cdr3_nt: TGTGCCAGCAGCCCGCGCCTAGGGGGACAGGGTGATAAGCCTAACTATGGCTACACCTTC
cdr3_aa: CASSPRLGGQGDKPNYGYTF

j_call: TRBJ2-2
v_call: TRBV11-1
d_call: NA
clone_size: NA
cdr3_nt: TGTGCCAGCAGCAGGGGACTGAACACCGGGGAGCTGTTTTTT
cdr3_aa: CASSRGLNTGELFF

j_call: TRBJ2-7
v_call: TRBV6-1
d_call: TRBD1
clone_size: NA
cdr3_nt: TGTGCCAGCAGTGGAAGGACAGGGAACAAAATGGGGCTCTACGAGCAGTACTTC
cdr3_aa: CASSGRTGNKMGLYEQYF

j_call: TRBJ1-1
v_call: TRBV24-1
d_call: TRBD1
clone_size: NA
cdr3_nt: TGTGCCACCGCAAGACAGGGCTTGAACACTGAAGCTTTCTTT
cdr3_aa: CATARQGLNTEAFF

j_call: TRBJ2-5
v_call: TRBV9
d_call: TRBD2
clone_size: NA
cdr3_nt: TGTGCCAGCAGCCGCCGGGGACTAGCGAACCAAGAGACCCAGTACTTC
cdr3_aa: CASSRRGLANQETQYF